The 10 T cell receptor beta chains reported below all come from one sample, sequenced in a study of blood T cell repertoires in COVID-19. Assay used: immunoSEQ multiplex PCR; TCRdb lists only in-frame clones, some missing. The table has around 180,000 clones, less than 90% seen once. Source material: peripheral blood. These receptors were collected from a man in his fifties or sixties with acute or convalescent COVID-19.

DNA of the CDR3: TGTGCCACCAGTGGGGGACAGGGGCCTAGCAATCAGCCCCAGCATTTT. It translates to CATSGGQGPSNQPQHF. The gene calls are TRBV24-1 and TRBJ1-5, with 10 bases identical to TRBD1. CDR3 length equals 16 residues. V lost 5 bases and J lost 0; bases outside the gene matches: 3. The germline CDR1 and CDR2 sequences are KGHDR and SFDVKD.

This clone was found a few times. The genes are TRBV5-1 and TRBJ1-2; no definite D call. Germline CDR1 SGHRS, CDR2 YFSETQ. With 0 bases removed from V and 3 bases from J, the gap between germline ends came to 6 bases. This CDR3 is built from 13 residues. The CDR3 coding sequence is TGCGCCAGCAGCTTGGTCGCAGACTATGGCTACACCTTC. Translated, it gives CASSLVADYGYTF.

The chain uses TRBV15 and TRBJ1-4; no reliable D call. CDR3 length: 13 residues. Trimming took off 4 bases at V and 7 bases at J, with 10 bases between the two ends. Germline CDR1 LNHNV, CDR2 YYDKDF (reference sequence). CDR3 region: CATSTGDGEKLFF. The DNA for the CDR3 is TGTGCCACCAGCACGGGAGATGGTGAAAAACTGTTTTTT.

The genes are TRBV5-4 and TRBJ2-7, with 11 bases aligning to TRBD2. The V gene's germline CDR1 is SGHNT and CDR2 YYREEE (reference sequence). The length of the CDR3 is 14 residues. V gave up 1 base and J gave up 4 bases; unmatched junction bases: 1. The DNA of the CDR3 is TGTGCCAGCAGCTTGTCTAGCGGGAGGTACGAGCAGTACTTC. This gives the protein CASSLSSGRYEQYF.

The J gene is TRBJ1-2, the V gene TRBV19, with a possible D match to TRBD1 (6 bases). CDR1 is LNHDA and CDR2 is SQIVND in the germline V gene (reference sequence). CDR3 length: 14 amino acids. The ends were cut back, 4 bases at V and 3 bases at J, with 12 bases in the middle. The chain's CDR3 is CASSNRRGDYGYTF. In DNA, the CDR3 is TGTGCCAGTAGTAACCGCAGGGGCGACTATGGCTACACCTTC.

The gene calls are TRBV5-8 and TRBJ1-4; D possibly corresponds to TRBD1 (5 bases). Germline V gene lookup returns CDR1 SGHTS and CDR2 YDEGEE. V lost 1 base and J lost 0, with 7 bases in between. The CDR3 totals 15 residues. This CDR3 reads CASSLRGATNEKLFF. CDR3 DNA sequence: TGTGCCAGCAGCTTGAGGGGCGCAACTAATGAAAAACTGTTTTTT.

V gene TRBV18 combines with J gene TRBJ2-5; 10 nucleotides agree with TRBD1. The CDR3 runs 15 residues. CDR1 is KGHSH, CDR2 LQKENI, per germline. Unmatched junction bases numbered 6, after V lost 4 bases and J lost 4 bases. CDR3 sequence: CASSLDRGRGETQYF. The CDR3 DNA reads TGTGCCAGCTCACTCGACAGGGGGCGCGGAGAGACCCAGTACTTC.

The V gene is TRBV18, the J gene TRBJ1-2; no clear D. Deletions cut 6 bases from V and 5 bases from J, with 16 bases between. This CDR3 spans 14 amino acids. CDR1 and CDR2 (germline): KGHSH, LQKENI. CDR3 in DNA: TGTGCCAGCTCCCTTGAGGGTCCCCCTTATGGCTACACCTTC. Translated, it gives CASSLEGPPYGYTF. The whole variable domain, remainder taken from reference TRBV18 and TRBJ1-2, is NAGVMQNPRHLVRRRGQEARLRCSPMKGHSHVYWYRQLPEEGLKFMVYLQKENIIDESGMPKERFSAEFPKEGPSILRIQQVVRGDSAAYFCASSLEGPPYGYTFGSGTRLTVV.

V gene TRBV11-3 combines with J gene TRBJ1-2; TRBD1 aligns across 7 bases. J was trimmed by 6 bases and V by 3 bases; bases with no gene match: 4. This CDR3 spans 13 amino acids. Germline-derived CDR1 and CDR2 are SGHNT and YENEEA. Written as DNA, the CDR3 is TGTGCCAGCAGCTTGGCCCAGGGGGATGGCTACACCTTC. Protein product: CASSLAQGDGYTF.

The rearrangement uses TRBV27 and TRBJ2-7; 8 bases are a match to TRBD2. The CDR3 length is 14 residues. J lost 3 bases, V lost 3 bases, and 4 bases had no gene match. Germline loops: CDR1 MNHEY, CDR2 SMNVEV (reference sequence). The CDR3 DNA sequence: TGTGCCAGCAGTTTGTTTAGCGGGAACTACGAGCAGTACTTC. This encodes CASSLFSGNYEQYF.